These T cell receptor beta chains were read from a single sample in a study of cytomegalovirus exposure and HLA in healthy donors. Method: immunoSEQ multiplex PCR; TCRdb's copy keeps in-frame clones and lacks some. Of 150,000 to 200,000 clones listed, roughly 80% are singletons. Sequencing was carried out using PBMCs. These receptors were collected from a woman in her twenties or thirties in good health and CMV-seropositive. CDR3s include the opening cysteine and the closing phenylalanine or tryptophan. The D gene is left open where the match is weak. Rows give clone size only sometimes, using once, few, many, or a class for an expanded clone.

CDR3 DNA: TGTGCCAGCAGTTACCCTAGCGGGAGTGTGTACGAGCAGTACTTC
CDR3 protein: CASSYPSGSVYEQYF
D gene: TRBD2
J gene: TRBJ2-7
clone size: .
V gene: TRBV6-5

CDR3 DNA: TGTGCCAGCAGCCAAGATTCTAGCCCGCGCGAGCAGTACTTC
CDR3 protein: CASSQDSSPREQYF
D gene: .
J gene: TRBJ2-7
clone size: .
V gene: TRBV4-2

CDR3 DNA: TGTGCCAGCAGCCGCGGGGCATCTGGAAACACCATATATTTT
CDR3 protein: CASSRGASGNTIYF
D gene: .
J gene: TRBJ1-3
clone size: .
V gene: TRBV11-3

CDR3 DNA: TGTGCCAGCAGCTTAAGAGGGCGGACCGGGGAGCTGTTTTTT
CDR3 protein: CASSLRGRTGELFF
D gene: .
J gene: TRBJ2-2
clone size: .
V gene: TRBV11-2

CDR3 DNA: TGCGCCAGCAGCTTGGAAGGGGGCGGGAGGGGCACTGAAGCTTTCTTT
CDR3 protein: CASSLEGGGRGTEAFF
D gene: TRBD1
J gene: TRBJ1-1
clone size: .
V gene: TRBV5-1

CDR3 DNA: TGTGCCAGCAGCTCAAGCGGTTTCTCCTACAATGAGCAGTTCTTC
CDR3 protein: CASSSSGFSYNEQFF
D gene: .
J gene: TRBJ2-1
clone size: .
V gene: TRBV7-3

CDR3 DNA: TGTGCCAGCAGTGAAAATAGCGGGGACACCGGGGAGCTGTTTTTT
CDR3 protein: CASSENSGDTGELFF
D gene: TRBD2
J gene: TRBJ2-2
clone size: medium-sized
V gene: TRBV6-1

CDR3 DNA: TGTGCCAGCAGCCAAGGGACTAGCGGGAGCGATGAGCAGTTCTTC
CDR3 protein: CASSQGTSGSDEQFF
D gene: TRBD2
J gene: TRBJ2-1
clone size: .
V gene: TRBV4-2

CDR3 DNA: TGCGCCAGCAGCTTGAGGGGCGGGGAGGGTGAAAAACTGTTTTTT
CDR3 protein: CASSLRGGEGEKLFF
D gene: .
J gene: TRBJ1-4
clone size: .
V gene: TRBV5-1

CDR3 DNA: TGTGCCAGCAGCGTAGTAGCGATGTCCTCCTCTGGGGCCAACGTCCTGACTTTC
CDR3 protein: CASSVVAMSSSGANVLTF
D gene: .
J gene: TRBJ2-6
clone size: .
V gene: TRBV9

CDR3 DNA: TGTGCCAGTAGTATCATAGCGGGTGGGAACACTGAAGCTTTCTTT
CDR3 protein: CASSIIAGGNTEAFF
D gene: .
J gene: TRBJ1-1
clone size: .
V gene: TRBV19

CDR3 DNA: TGTGCCAGCAGCTTAGGGCGGAGGGTCAACACTGAAGCTTTCTTT
CDR3 protein: CASSLGRRVNTEAFF
D gene: .
J gene: TRBJ1-1
clone size: .
V gene: TRBV7-2

CDR3 DNA: TGCAGCGTTTGGCGGGGGGGCTTCTACGAGCAGTACTTC
CDR3 protein: CSVWRGGFYEQYF
D gene: TRBD2
J gene: TRBJ2-7
clone size: .
V gene: TRBV29-1

CDR3 DNA: TGCGCCAGCAGCCTGACTAGCGGGAGGTTCGATGAGCAGTTCTTC
CDR3 protein: CASSLTSGRFDEQFF
D gene: TRBD2
J gene: TRBJ2-1
clone size: .
V gene: TRBV5-1

CDR3 DNA: TGTGCCAGCAGCTTTGGACTAGCGGAGAACACCGGGGAGCTGTTTTTT
CDR3 protein: CASSFGLAENTGELFF
D gene: TRBD2
J gene: TRBJ2-2
clone size: .
V gene: TRBV7-9

CDR3 DNA: TGTGCCAGCAGCTTGTTCCCACTCGATAGCAATCAGCCCCAGCATTTT
CDR3 protein: CASSLFPLDSNQPQHF
D gene: .
J gene: TRBJ1-5
clone size: few
V gene: TRBV5-6

CDR3 DNA: TGTGCCAGCAACCCGGACAGTGCTGGAGATTCACCCCTCCACTTT
CDR3 protein: CASNPDSAGDSPLHF
D gene: .
J gene: TRBJ1-6
clone size: .
V gene: TRBV2

CDR3 DNA: TGCAGCGCCGGACGGGACATCTCGAACACTGAAGCTTTCTTT
CDR3 protein: CSAGRDISNTEAFF
D gene: .
J gene: TRBJ1-1
clone size: .
V gene: TRBV29-1

CDR3 DNA: TGCAGCGTTGAAGATCGCGGGGTTGGAAACACCATATATTTT
CDR3 protein: CSVEDRGVGNTIYF
D gene: .
J gene: TRBJ1-3
clone size: .
V gene: TRBV29-1

CDR3 DNA: TGTGCCAGCAGCCCCTACAGGGGCCTCATGAACACTGAAGCTTTCTTT
CDR3 protein: CASSPYRGLMNTEAFF
D gene: TRBD1
J gene: TRBJ1-1
clone size: few
V gene: TRBV7-9

CDR3 DNA: TGCGCCAGCAGCTTCTCCGGGAGTAATAAAAATGAGCAGTTCTTC
CDR3 protein: CASSFSGSNKNEQFF
D gene: .
J gene: TRBJ2-1
clone size: .
V gene: TRBV5-1

CDR3 DNA: TGTGCCAGTAGTATAGAGGGGGACAGCCGAAGCAATCAGCCCCAGCATTTT
CDR3 protein: CASSIEGDSRSNQPQHF
D gene: TRBD1
J gene: TRBJ1-5
clone size: once
V gene: TRBV19

CDR3 DNA: TGTGCCAGCAGCTTGGATACGGGACAGTTAGGTTCGGGGACCCAGTACTTC
CDR3 protein: CASSLDTGQLGSGTQYF
D gene: TRBD1
J gene: TRBJ2-5
clone size: .
V gene: TRBV5-8

CDR3 DNA: TGTGCCAGCAGCGAAGGACTAGCGGGAGGGGGGGATGAGCAGTTCTTC
CDR3 protein: CASSEGLAGGGDEQFF
D gene: TRBD2
J gene: TRBJ2-1
clone size: few
V gene: TRBV7-8

CDR3 DNA: TGTGCCAGCAGCCCCACCCGGCGGGGAACGAACGAGCAGTACTTC
CDR3 protein: CASSPTRRGTNEQYF
D gene: .
J gene: TRBJ2-7
clone size: .
V gene: TRBV5-6

CDR3 DNA: TGTGCCAGCAGCGGAACTTTCTCCGGGGGACAGGGTCCCCAAAATTACAAAGAGACCCAGTACTTC
CDR3 protein: CASSGTFSGGQGPQNYKETQYF
D gene: TRBD1
J gene: TRBJ2-5
clone size: once
V gene: TRBV9

CDR3 DNA: TGTGCCATCAGTGAGAGCGGAAACACTGAAGCTTTCTTT
CDR3 protein: CAISESGNTEAFF
D gene: .
J gene: TRBJ1-1
clone size: .
V gene: TRBV10-3